This is a list of T cell receptor beta chains from one sample in a study of cytomegalovirus exposure and HLA in healthy donors. TCRdb's copy holds only in-frame clones and misses some; the assay was immunoSEQ multiplex PCR. The repertoire has some 200,000 clones, about 79% of them found once; the top ten carry around an eighth. Sequencing used PBMCs. These receptors all come from a woman aged 25 to 39 in good health and CMV-seropositive. Both conserved end residues are part of each CDR3. A D gene is named only where the DNA matches it firmly. Size values are once, few and many counts, or a class for expanded clones, and some rows have none.

v_gene,d_gene,abundance,j_gene,CDR3aa,CDR3nt
TRBV5-1,TRBD2,NA,TRBJ2-1,CASSLRLAGANEQFF,TGCGCCAGCAGCCTTCGACTAGCGGGAGCCAATGAGCAGTTCTTC
TRBV5-1,NA,NA,TRBJ2-7,CASSLGRVPYEQYF,TGCGCCAGCAGCTTGGGGAGGGTACCCTACGAGCAGTACTTC
TRBV30,NA,NA,TRBJ1-3,CAWSSALFGGNTIYF,TGTGCCTGGAGTTCTGCTCTCTTCGGGGGAAACACCATATATTTT
TRBV5-4,TRBD2,NA,TRBJ2-7,CASSADLAGGPLRQYF,TGTGCCAGCAGCGCGGACCTAGCGGGAGGGCCTCTTCGACAGTACTTC
TRBV4-2,TRBD1,NA,TRBJ2-3,CASSHDRGRADTQYF,TGTGCCAGCAGCCACGACAGGGGCAGGGCAGATACGCAGTATTTT
TRBV15,NA,NA,TRBJ2-6,CATSVAGANVLTF,TGTGCCACGAGCGTAGCTGGGGCCAACGTCCTGACTTTC
TRBV5-1,TRBD1,NA,TRBJ2-7,CASSSRQGNYEQYF,TGCGCCAGCAGCTCGCGACAGGGGAACTACGAGCAGTACTTC
TRBV28,TRBD2,NA,TRBJ2-5,CASSGLAEETQYF,TGTGCCAGCAGTGGACTAGCGGAAGAGACCCAGTACTTC
TRBV15,NA,NA,TRBJ1-2,CATSPTRAAYGYTF,TGTGCCACCAGCCCAACCAGGGCAGCCTATGGCTACACCTTC
TRBV25-1,TRBD1,NA,TRBJ2-1,CASSGQGRYEQFF,TGTGCCAGCAGTGGACAGGGAAGGTATGAGCAGTTCTTC
TRBV15,TRBD2,NA,TRBJ2-7,CATGEGPWGEQYF,TGTGCCACCGGGGAGGGGCCCTGGGGGGAGCAGTACTTC
TRBV7-2,NA,NA,TRBJ2-7,CASSTTGFEQYF,TGTGCCAGCAGCACCACAGGGTTTGAGCAGTACTTC
TRBV27,TRBD2,NA,TRBJ2-7,CASSQLAGPYEQYF,TGTGCCAGCAGCCAACTAGCGGGTCCGTACGAGCAGTACTTC
TRBV30,NA,few,TRBJ1-1,CAWSRGGKTEAFF,TGTGCCTGGAGCCGGGGGGGGAAGACTGAAGCTTTCTTT
TRBV5-1,TRBD1,NA,TRBJ1-3,CASSGRTGGTGNTIYF,TGCGCCAGCAGCGGACGGACAGGGGGAACTGGAAACACCATATATTTT
TRBV18,NA,few,TRBJ1-5,CASSSQGGGQPQHF,TGTGCCAGCTCATCACAGGGCGGGGGACAGCCCCAGCATTTT
TRBV5-1,NA,NA,TRBJ2-7,CASSLEQGGVGYEQYF,TGCGCCAGCAGCTTGGAGCAGGGCGGAGTAGGCTACGAGCAGTACTTC
TRBV11-2,NA,NA,TRBJ1-1,CASSLDSQGYTEAFF,TGTGCCAGCAGCTTAGATAGTCAGGGTTACACTGAAGCTTTCTTT
TRBV27,TRBD1,NA,TRBJ2-7,CASSFSAGQGLGEQYF,TGTGCCAGCAGTTTTTCGGCGGGACAGGGCCTCGGAGAGCAGTACTTC
TRBV7-6,NA,NA,TRBJ2-7,CASSPDVSTREQYF,TGTGCCAGCAGCCCAGACGTCTCTACTAGGGAGCAGTACTTC
TRBV10-3,NA,NA,TRBJ2-5,CAILREGEQETQYF,TGTGCCATCCTAAGGGAAGGGGAACAAGAGACCCAGTACTTC
TRBV7-9,NA,NA,TRBJ1-2,CASSLDSYGYTF,TGTGCCAGCAGCTTGGACAGCTATGGCTACACCTTC
TRBV2,TRBD1,NA,TRBJ2-1,CASSEAGRMQGAVEQFF,TGTGCCAGCAGTGAAGCAGGAAGGATGCAGGGGGCGGTTGAGCAGTTCTTC
TRBV28,NA,NA,TRBJ2-5,CASVHSGQMKETQYF,TGTGCCAGCGTCCACTCAGGACAGATGAAAGAGACCCAGTACTTC
TRBV5-4,TRBD2,NA,TRBJ2-1,CASSPTIAGLTLNEQFF,TGTGCCAGCAGCCCTACAATAGCGGGACTTACTCTCAATGAGCAGTTCTTC
TRBV6-5,TRBD1,NA,TRBJ2-1,CASSQTGSSYNEQFF,TGTGCCAGCAGCCAGACAGGGAGCTCCTACAATGAGCAGTTCTTC
TRBV5-1,NA,NA,TRBJ2-6,CASSVPTGAGANVLTF,TGCGCCAGCAGCGTCCCAACAGGCGCTGGGGCCAACGTCCTGACTTTC
TRBV5-1,NA,few,TRBJ2-7,CASSLGGGDYEQYF,TGCGCCAGCAGCTTGGGAGGAGGGGATTACGAGCAGTACTTC
TRBV29-1,NA,NA,TRBJ2-7,CSVRGTPRGGSSYEQYF,TGCAGCGTCCGAGGAACCCCGCGTGGGGGCTCCTCCTACGAGCAGTACTTC
TRBV9,TRBD1,once,TRBJ1-1,CASSSGQGGRTEAFF,TGTGCCAGCAGCTCGGGACAGGGAGGACGGACTGAAGCTTTCTTT
TRBV6-1,NA,many,TRBJ2-4,CASSALPRGAENIQYF,TGTGCCAGCAGTGCGCTCCCCCGGGGGGCTGAGAACATTCAGTACTTC
TRBV5-1,TRBD2,NA,TRBJ2-3,CASSLPAGAVADTQYF,TGCGCCAGCAGCCTACCAGCGGGAGCGGTCGCAGATACGCAGTATTTT
TRBV11-2,NA,few,TRBJ1-5,CASSLERDQPQHF,TGTGCCAGCAGCTTAGAAAGAGATCAGCCCCAGCATTTT
TRBV5-1,TRBD2,NA,TRBJ2-2,CASSSTRETGELFF,TGCGCCAGCAGCTCGACGCGGGAGACCGGGGAGCTGTTTTTT
TRBV19,NA,NA,TRBJ1-5,CASSTPSVGFQPQHF,TGTGCCAGTAGTACACCCTCTGTCGGGTTCCAGCCCCAGCATTTT
TRBV15,TRBD1,NA,TRBJ2-5,CATSRDSLETQYF,TGTGCCACCAGCCGGGACAGTTTAGAGACCCAGTACTTC
TRBV6-1,TRBD2,NA,TRBJ2-7,CATVWTRRSDEQYF,TGTGCCACCGTCTGGACTAGACGGTCCGACGAGCAGTACTTC
TRBV9,TRBD2,NA,TRBJ2-1,CASSVEGTSYNEQFF,TGTGCCAGCAGCGTAGAAGGGACTAGCTACAATGAGCAGTTCTTC
TRBV25-1,NA,NA,TRBJ1-2,CASSGLTQGNYGYTF,TGTGCCAGCAGTGGCCTAACGCAGGGTAACTATGGCTACACCTTC
TRBV5-4,TRBD2,NA,TRBJ2-2,CASSLDPTSGANTGELFF,TGTGCCAGCAGCCTCGATCCGACTAGCGGCGCGAACACCGGGGAGCTGTTTTTT
TRBV4-2,TRBD1,NA,TRBJ1-1,CASSHGTGGRWTEAFF,TGTGCCAGCAGCCATGGGACAGGGGGGCGGTGGACTGAAGCTTTCTTT
TRBV29-1,NA,NA,TRBJ2-2,CSVEERRFNTGELFF,TGCAGCGTTGAAGAGCGGCGGTTCAACACCGGGGAGCTGTTTTTT
TRBV29-1,TRBD1,few,TRBJ2-7,CSAVGTAAYEQYF,TGCAGCGCTGTGGGGACAGCGGCCTACGAGCAGTACTTC
TRBV2,TRBD1,once,TRBJ2-3,CASSSRTGGHSTQYF,TGTGCCAGCAGTAGTCGGACAGGGGGCCACTCAACGCAGTATTTT
TRBV6-1,TRBD1,NA,TRBJ2-7,CASIRDRATYEQYF,TGTGCCAGCATTAGGGACAGGGCCACCTACGAGCAGTACTTC
TRBV5-1,NA,NA,TRBJ1-4,CASSLDEGGKLFF,TGCGCCAGCAGCTTGGACGAGGGAGGAAAACTGTTTTTT
TRBV7-2,TRBD1,NA,TRBJ1-5,CASSPDRGRDQPQHF,TGTGCCAGCAGCCCAGACAGGGGGCGAGATCAGCCCCAGCATTTT
TRBV6-5,NA,NA,TRBJ1-4,CASSYHGLNEKLFF,TGTGCCAGCAGTTACCACGGACTTAATGAAAAACTGTTTTTT
TRBV7-9,TRBD2,NA,TRBJ2-7,CASSPTIGLAGVGEQYF,TGTGCCAGCAGCCCAACTATCGGACTAGCGGGAGTGGGCGAGCAGTACTTC
TRBV28,TRBD2,once,TRBJ2-1,CASSLTSGRPSEQFF,TGTGCCAGCAGTTTGACTAGCGGGAGACCCAGTGAGCAGTTCTTC
TRBV6-5,NA,NA,TRBJ1-5,CASSQTGLSNQPQHF,TGTGCCAGCAGCCAAACAGGGCTTAGCAATCAGCCCCAGCATTTT